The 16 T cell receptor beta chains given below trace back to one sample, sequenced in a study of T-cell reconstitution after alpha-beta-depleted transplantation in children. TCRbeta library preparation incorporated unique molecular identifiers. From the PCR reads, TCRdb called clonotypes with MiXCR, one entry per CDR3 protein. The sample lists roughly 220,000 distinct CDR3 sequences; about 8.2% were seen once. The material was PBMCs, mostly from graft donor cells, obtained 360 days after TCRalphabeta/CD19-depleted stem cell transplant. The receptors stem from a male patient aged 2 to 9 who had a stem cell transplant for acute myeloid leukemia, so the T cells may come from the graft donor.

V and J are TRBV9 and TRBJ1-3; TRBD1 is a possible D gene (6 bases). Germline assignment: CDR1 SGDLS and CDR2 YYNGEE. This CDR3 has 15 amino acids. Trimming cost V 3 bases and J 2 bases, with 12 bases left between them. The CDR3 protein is CASSGQGGPGNTIYF. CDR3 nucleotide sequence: TGTGCCAGCAGCGGCCAAGGGGGGCCTGGAAACACCATATATTTT.

The CDR3 region has the DNA TGTGCCACCAGCAGACAAAGTGAGGGTGACACTGAAGCTTTCTTT. Protein sequence: CATSRQSEGDTEAFF. The chain combines TRBV15 with TRBJ1-1, with D unresolved. CDR3 length: 15 amino acids. The germline CDR1 and CDR2 sequences are LNHNV and YYDKDF (reference sequence). V was clipped by 2 bases and J by 3 bases, with 13 bases between them.

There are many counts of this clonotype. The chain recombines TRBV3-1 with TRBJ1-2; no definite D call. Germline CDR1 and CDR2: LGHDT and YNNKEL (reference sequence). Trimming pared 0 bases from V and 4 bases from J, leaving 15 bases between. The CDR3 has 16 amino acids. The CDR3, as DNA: TGTGCCAGCAGCCAAGATCTCCGCGGGTTGGGCTATGGCTACACCTTC. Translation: CASSQDLRGLGYGYTF.

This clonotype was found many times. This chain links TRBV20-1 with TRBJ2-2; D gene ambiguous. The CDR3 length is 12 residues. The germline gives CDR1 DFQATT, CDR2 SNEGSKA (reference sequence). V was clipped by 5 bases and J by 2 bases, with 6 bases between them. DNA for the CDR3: TGCAGTGCTGAGAAAAACACCGGGGAGCTGTTTTTT. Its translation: CSAEKNTGELFF.

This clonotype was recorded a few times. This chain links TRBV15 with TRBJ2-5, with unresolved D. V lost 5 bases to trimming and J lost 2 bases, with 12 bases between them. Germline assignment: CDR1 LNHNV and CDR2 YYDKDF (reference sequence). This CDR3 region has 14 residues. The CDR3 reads CATSRFSGQETQYF. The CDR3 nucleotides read TGTGCCACCAGCCGTTTCTCCGGGCAAGAGACCCAGTACTTC.

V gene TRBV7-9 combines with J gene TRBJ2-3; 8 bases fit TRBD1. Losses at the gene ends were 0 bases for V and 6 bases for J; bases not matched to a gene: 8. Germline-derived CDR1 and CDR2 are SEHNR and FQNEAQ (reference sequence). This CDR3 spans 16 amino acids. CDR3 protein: CASSLARDRRYDTQYF. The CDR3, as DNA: TGTGCCAGCAGCTTAGCCCGGGACAGGCGGTACGATACGCAGTATTTT.

CDR3 amino acids: CATKTGGALGEQFF. CDR3 DNA: TGTGCCACCAAAACAGGGGGCGCCCTGGGTGAGCAGTTCTTC. This chain joins TRBV15 and TRBJ2-1; 9 positions agree with TRBD1. The CDR3 contains 14 residues. Losses at the gene ends were 7 bases for V and 9 bases for J; bases not matched to a gene: 10. Germline-derived CDR1 and CDR2 are LNHNV and YYDKDF (reference sequence).

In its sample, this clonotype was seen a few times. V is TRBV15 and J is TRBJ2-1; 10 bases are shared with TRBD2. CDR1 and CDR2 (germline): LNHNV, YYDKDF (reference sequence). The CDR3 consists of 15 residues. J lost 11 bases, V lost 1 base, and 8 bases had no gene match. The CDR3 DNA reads TGTGCCACCAGCAGAGTTTTACTAGCGGGGTCTCAGCAGTTCTTC. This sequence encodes CATSRVLLAGSQQFF. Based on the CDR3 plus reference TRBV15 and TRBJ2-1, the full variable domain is DAMVIQNPRYQVTQFGKPVTLSCSQTLNHNVMYWYQQKSSQAPKLLFHYYDKDFNNEADTPDNFQSRRPNTSFCFLDIRSPGLGDTAMYLCATSRVLLAGSQQFFGPGTRLTVL.

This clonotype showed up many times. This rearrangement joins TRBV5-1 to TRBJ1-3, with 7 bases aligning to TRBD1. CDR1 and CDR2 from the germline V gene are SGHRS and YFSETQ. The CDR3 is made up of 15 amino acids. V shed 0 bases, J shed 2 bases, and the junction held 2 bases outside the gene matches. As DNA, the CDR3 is TGCGCCAGCAGCTTGGAGACAGGGACTGGAAACACCATATATTTT. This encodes CASSLETGTGNTIYF.

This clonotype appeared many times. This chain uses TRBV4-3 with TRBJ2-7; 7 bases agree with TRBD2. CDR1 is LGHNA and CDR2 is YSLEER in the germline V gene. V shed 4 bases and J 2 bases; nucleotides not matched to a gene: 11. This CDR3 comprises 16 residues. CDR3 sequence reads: CASSRGPGLEAYEQYF. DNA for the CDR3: TGCGCCAGCAGCCGAGGTCCCGGACTAGAGGCCTACGAGCAGTACTTC.

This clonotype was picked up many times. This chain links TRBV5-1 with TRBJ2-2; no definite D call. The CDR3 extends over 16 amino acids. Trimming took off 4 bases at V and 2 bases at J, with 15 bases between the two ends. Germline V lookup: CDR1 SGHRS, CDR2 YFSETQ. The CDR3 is CASSPGSGLNTGELFF. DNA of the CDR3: TGCGCCAGCAGCCCCGGGTCCGGCCTAAACACCGGGGAGCTGTTTTTT.

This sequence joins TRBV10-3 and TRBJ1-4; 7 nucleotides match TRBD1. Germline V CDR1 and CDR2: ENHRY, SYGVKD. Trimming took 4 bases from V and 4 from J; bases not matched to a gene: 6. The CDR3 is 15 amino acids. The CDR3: CAISASTGRNEKLFF. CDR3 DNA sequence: TGTGCCATCAGTGCCTCGACAGGGCGTAATGAAAAACTGTTTTTT.

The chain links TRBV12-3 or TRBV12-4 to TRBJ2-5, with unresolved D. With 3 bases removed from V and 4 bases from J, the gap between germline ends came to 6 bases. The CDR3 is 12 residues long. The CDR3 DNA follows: TGTGCCAGCAGTTTCCGGACAGAGACCCAGTACTTC. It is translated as CASSFRTETQYF.

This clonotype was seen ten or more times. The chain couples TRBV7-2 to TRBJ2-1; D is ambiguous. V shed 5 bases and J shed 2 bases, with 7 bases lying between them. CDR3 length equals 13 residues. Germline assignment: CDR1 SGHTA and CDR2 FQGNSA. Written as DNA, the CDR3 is TGTGCCAGCAGCCTGAGGACCTACAATGAGCAGTTCTTC. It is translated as CASSLRTYNEQFF.

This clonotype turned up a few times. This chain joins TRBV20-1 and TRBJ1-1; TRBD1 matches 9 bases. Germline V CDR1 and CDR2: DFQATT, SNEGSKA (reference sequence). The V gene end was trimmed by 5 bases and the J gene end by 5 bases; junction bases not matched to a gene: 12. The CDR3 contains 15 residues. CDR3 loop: CSAPRRQGVGTEAFF. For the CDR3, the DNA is TGCAGTGCTCCACGCCGACAGGGGGTAGGAACTGAAGCTTTCTTT.

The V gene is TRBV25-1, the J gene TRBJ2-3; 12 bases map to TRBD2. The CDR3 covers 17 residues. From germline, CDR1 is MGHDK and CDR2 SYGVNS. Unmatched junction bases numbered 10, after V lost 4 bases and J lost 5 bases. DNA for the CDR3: TGTGCCAGCAGTGTGAGTTGGACTAGCGGGGTGATAGATACGCAGTATTTT. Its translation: CASSVSWTSGVIDTQYF.